Listed below are T cell receptor beta chains from one sample, sequenced in a study of OX40 agonist ivuxolimab in advanced cancers. Sequencing used immunoSEQ multiplex PCR; TCRdb keeps in-frame clones, though not all of them. The sample yields some 33,000 clones, roughly 74% seen once. The specimen was CD4+ or CD8+ T cells sorted from blood, collected in a trial of the OX40 agonist ivuxolimab. These receptors were obtained from an adult with an advanced solid tumor such as melanoma, head and neck, liver or kidney cancer. Each CDR3 is given with its conserved first and last residue. Each record gives: J gene, CDR3 length, clone size, D gene, V gene, CDR3 DNA, CDR3 protein. A D gene is named only where the DNA matches it firmly. The size entry is marked missing in some rows and otherwise reads once, few, many or a size class.

TRBJ1-4 | 14 | - | TRBD1 | TRBV5-1 | TGCGCCAGCAGCTCCGGGACAGGGGACGAAAAACTGTTTTTT | CASSSGTGDEKLFF
TRBJ1-1 | 13 | - | TRBD1 | TRBV29-1 | TGCAGCGTAAGACAGGGGCATAACACTGAAGCTTTCTTT | CSVRQGHNTEAFF
TRBJ2-6 | 15 | - | - | TRBV9 | TGTGCCAGCAGCCCCAGGGAGTCTGGGGCCAACGTCCTGACTTTC | CASSPRESGANVLTF
TRBJ1-2 | 13 | - | TRBD1 | TRBV10-2 | TGCGCCAGCAGCCCCGACAGGGTCTATGGCTACACCTTC | CASSPDRVYGYTF
TRBJ2-7 | 14 | - | TRBD1 | TRBV4-2 | TGTGCCAGCAGCACCGAGGGGGCCTCCTACGAGCAGTACTTC | CASSTEGASYEQYF
TRBJ2-3 | 15 | few | - | TRBV6-5 | TGTGCCAGCAGTTTGAGGAACAGGGCCACAGATACGCAGTATTTT | CASSLRNRATDTQYF
TRBJ1-4 | 17 | - | - | TRBV30 | TGTGCCTGGAGTCCTTCCGGGTGGGGTTTGGCTAATGAAAAACTGTTTTTT | CAWSPSGWGLANEKLFF
TRBJ1-1 | 12 | few | - | TRBV29-1 | TGCAGCGTGGGGGCCTGGAACACTGAAGCTTTCTTT | CSVGAWNTEAFF
TRBJ1-1 | 15 | - | TRBD1 | TRBV7-9 | TGTGCCAGCAGCCGAGGAACAGGGGGCAACCCTGAAGCTTTCTTT | CASSRGTGGNPEAFF
TRBJ2-7 | 15 | - | - | TRBV5-6 | TGTGCCAGCAGCCCAATGACAGGTACCCGTTACGAGCAGTACTTC | CASSPMTGTRYEQYF
TRBJ2-5 | 16 | - | - | TRBV15 | TGTGCCACCAGCAGAGGACAGTTTTTTGGCGTACAGACCCAGTACTTC | CATSRGQFFGVQTQYF
TRBJ1-6 | 15 | - | TRBD1 | TRBV9 | TGTGCCAGCAGCGTAGGCCCAGGGGGACATTCACCCCTCCACTTT | CASSVGPGGHSPLHF
TRBJ1-2 | 15 | - | - | TRBV6-5 | TGTGCCAGCAGTTATTTCGTGGGAAACTACTATGGCTACACCTTC | CASSYFVGNYYGYTF
TRBJ1-3 | 15 | - | - | TRBV6-1 | TGTGCCAGCAGTGAAGGACAGGTCGCGGGAAACACCATATATTTT | CASSEGQVAGNTIYF
TRBJ2-2 | 15 | - | - | TRBV5-1 | TGCGCCAGCAGCTTGGACTTCTCGAACACCGGGGAGCTGTTTTTT | CASSLDFSNTGELFF
TRBJ1-4 | 12 | - | - | TRBV7-8 | TGTGCCAGCAGCTTCTACATAGAAAAACTGTTTTTT | CASSFYIEKLFF
TRBJ2-6 | 22 | - | - | TRBV28 | TGTGCCAGCAGTTCCGTCCCCGCCACCGGGACCCTAGGGGGAGCGGGGGCCAACGTCCTGACTTTC | CASSSVPATGTLGGAGANVLTF
TRBJ2-6 | 14 | - | - | TRBV28 | TGTGCCAGCAGCTTTTATAGTGGGGCCAACGTCCTGACTTTC | CASSFYSGANVLTF
TRBJ1-4 | 17 | - | - | TRBV13 | TGTGCCAGCAGCTTCCGGGACGTCAGGGCGTGTTGTGAAAAACTGTTTTTT | CASSFRDVRACCEKLFF
TRBJ1-2 | 13 | - | - | TRBV4-1 | TGCGCCAGCAGCCAAGAGGGGGGGATAGGCTACACCTTC | CASSQEGGIGYTF
TRBJ1-5 | 14 | - | - | TRBV19 | TGTGCCAGTAGTATAGACAGGGTAAATCAGCCCCAGCATTTT | CASSIDRVNQPQHF
TRBJ2-1 | 15 | - | TRBD2 | TRBV9 | TGTGCCAGCAGCGGAATCGGGGGGGCCTACAATGAGCAGTTCTTC | CASSGIGGAYNEQFF
TRBJ2-1 | 13 | - | - | TRBV4-1 | TGCGCCAGCAGCCAAGATCCCAGAAATGAGCAGTTCTTC | CASSQDPRNEQFF